This record looks at one TCR beta chain sequence and its context. Its matching antigen is unknown. A junction boundary mismatches the germline segment, possibly from a read error. The source of the sample is a study of cytomegalovirus exposure and HLA in healthy donors. On the study more broadly: Genotyping showed around four fifths of roughly 400 donors falling in the Caucasian-associated ancestry cluster. General observations from the study: Researchers reportedly found TCR beta sequences accurately predicted most subjects' HLA-A and HLA-B alleles. Most observed TCR sequences were rare, whereas some public TCRs were detected in many donors.

The PCR was carried out with 60 Vbeta primers and 13 Jbeta primers. As processed by the authors: Later work found around 72 million unique TCR beta chains, with around 10 million shared. The assay was immunoSEQ multiplex PCR, and TCRdb's table has in-frame clones only and misses some. D and trimming were read from the DNA, whereas the V and J calls and clone size are those reported in that table. The sample lists 90,000 to 100,000 clones; around 80% were seen once. The source of this sequence is a man aged 35 to 55 in good health and CMV-seronegative. The source material was PBMCs.

The DNA of the CDR3 is TGCGTCAGCGCGTGGGGGCTGAGCTCCTACAATGAGCAGTTCTTC. Protein: CVSAWGLSSYNEQFF. The V and J genes are TRBV5-1 and TRBJ2-1; tentatively, D is TRBD1 (6 bases). Germline V lookup: CDR1 SGHRS, CDR2 YFSETQ. The CDR3 length is 15 residues.